The entry below describes one T cell receptor beta chain. Libraries were prepared by immunoSEQ multiplex PCR; TCRdb keeps only in-frame clonotypes and omits some of them. In the table there are fewer than 350,000 clones, about four fifths of which are singletons. This specimen comes from a study of blood T cell repertoires in COVID-19. On the study more broadly: From the United States, Italy and Spain came samples of acute and convalescent COVID-19. T cells, B-cell-depleted T cells, or PBMCs provided the cDNA or gDNA that served as material.

This clonotype was sampled from a woman aged 55-70 years with active or convalescent COVID-19. What was sequenced was peripheral blood.

This CDR3 is CASSRSGDGTQYF. As DNA, the CDR3 is TGTGCCAGCAGCCGAAGCGGGGATGGGACCCAGTACTTC. The chain carries TRBV7-7 and TRBJ2-5; 7 nucleotides agree with TRBD2. The V segment lost 5 bases and the J segment 7 bases; nucleotides outside the gene matches: 7. The germline gives CDR1 SSHAT, CDR2 FNYEAQ (reference sequence). There are 13 residues in the CDR3.